This T cell receptor (beta chain) was captured by sequencing in a study of blood T cell repertoires in COVID-19. A note on this clone: At the DNA level, this CDR3 is encoded by other sequences in the same sample as well.

Only in-frame clones appear in the TCRdb table, and some are missing; sequencing was by immunoSEQ multiplex PCR. The sample has 150,000 to 200,000 clones, 88% seen once. The sample taken for sequencing was peripheral blood. This TCR came from a man over 45 who had recovered from COVID-19.

The CDR3 sequence: CASSPGQNTEAFF. The CDR3 coding sequence is TGTGCCAGCTCACCTGGACAGAACACTGAAGCTTTCTTT. J is TRBJ1-1 and V is TRBV18, with D maybe TRBD1 (5 bases). Per the germline V gene, CDR1 is KGHSH and CDR2 is LQKENI. Trimming pared 3 bases from V and 1 base from J, leaving 6 bases between. The CDR3 has 13 residues.